This T cell receptor beta chain is drawn from a study of neurological immune-mediated disorders. Study conclusions and caveats: The level of TCR clonal expansion was highest in patients with HTLV-1-associated myelopathy and lowest in multiple sclerosis, where it fell below the level seen in healthy controls.

Every sequencing run returned over 170 million TCR-beta sequences, which were derived from 15-18 subjects. TCRdb reanalysed the 5' RACE reads using MiXCR and keeps one entry per CDR3 protein. The data hold about 48,000 distinct CDR3 sequences, with under 13% observed a single time. From germline, CDR1 is SGDLS and CDR2 YYNGEE. The CDR3 length is 14 residues. V was cut by 0 bases and J by 2 bases, with 7 bases left in between. This clonotype was counted many times. No antigen is known for it. Material: PBMCs. The TCR originated in a woman aged 40 to 55 with HTLV-1-associated myelopathy (HAM/TSP). This chain connects TRBV9 to TRBJ2-3, with D unclear. The CDR3 spells CASSVDLNTDTQYF. The CDR3, as DNA: TGTGCCAGCAGCGTAGATCTAAACACAGATACGCAGTATTTT.